Described below is a single T cell receptor beta chain sequence and its context. This sample was included in a study of cytomegalovirus exposure and HLA in healthy donors. PCR involved 60 Vbeta and 13 Jbeta primers. Data came from immunoSEQ multiplex PCR; TCRdb stores just in-frame clones and leaves some out. Its listing shows 200,000 to 250,000 clones. Per germline, CDR1 MNHNS and CDR2 SASEGT. The V gene lost 6 bases and the J gene lost 3 bases, with 9 bases spanning the gap. The CDR3 is 12 amino acids. The receptor comes from a girl aged 2 to 9 in good health and CMV-seropositive. Specimen: PBMCs. The gene calls are TRBV6-1 and TRBJ2-7; tentatively, D is TRBD1 (5 bases). This CDR3 reads CASRSTVYEQYF. As DNA, the CDR3 is TGTGCCAGCAGGTCGACAGTCTACGAGCAGTACTTC.